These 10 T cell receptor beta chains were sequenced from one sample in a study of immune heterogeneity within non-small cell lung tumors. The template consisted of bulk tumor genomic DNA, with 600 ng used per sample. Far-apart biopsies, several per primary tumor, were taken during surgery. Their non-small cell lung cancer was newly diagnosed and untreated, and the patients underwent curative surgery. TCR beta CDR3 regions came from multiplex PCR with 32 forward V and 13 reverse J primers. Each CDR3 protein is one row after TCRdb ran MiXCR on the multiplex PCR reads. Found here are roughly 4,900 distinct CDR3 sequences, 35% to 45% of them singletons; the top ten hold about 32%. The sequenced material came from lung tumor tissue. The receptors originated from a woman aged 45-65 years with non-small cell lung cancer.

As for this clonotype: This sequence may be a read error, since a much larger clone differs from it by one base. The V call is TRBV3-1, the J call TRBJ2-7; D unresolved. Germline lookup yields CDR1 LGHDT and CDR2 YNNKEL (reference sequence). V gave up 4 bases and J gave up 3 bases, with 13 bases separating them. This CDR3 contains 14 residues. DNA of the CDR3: TGTGCCAGCAGCCCTACGGTACGGTACTACGAGCAGTACTTC. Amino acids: CASSPTVRYYEQYF.

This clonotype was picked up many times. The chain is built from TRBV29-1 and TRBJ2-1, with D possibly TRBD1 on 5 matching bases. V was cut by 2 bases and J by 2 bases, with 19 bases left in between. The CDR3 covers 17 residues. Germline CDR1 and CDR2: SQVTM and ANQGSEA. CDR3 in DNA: TGCAGCGTTGAATACGGGCCTACCATAGGGGCCTACAATGAGCAGTTCTTC. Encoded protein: CSVEYGPTIGAYNEQFF.

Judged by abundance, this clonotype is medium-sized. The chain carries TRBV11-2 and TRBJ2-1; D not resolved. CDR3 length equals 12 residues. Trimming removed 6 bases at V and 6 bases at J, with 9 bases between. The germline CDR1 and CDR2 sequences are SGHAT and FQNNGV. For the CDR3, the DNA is TGTGCCAGCAGTCCGATTGGCAATGAGCAGTTCTTC. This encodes CASSPIGNEQFF.

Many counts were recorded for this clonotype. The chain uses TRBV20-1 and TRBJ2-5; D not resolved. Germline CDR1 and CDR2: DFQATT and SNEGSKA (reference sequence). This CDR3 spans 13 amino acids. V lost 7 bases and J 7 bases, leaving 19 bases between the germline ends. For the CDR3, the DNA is TGCAGTGGGGCCTTCCAAGTGGAATGGACCCAGTACTTC. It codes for CSGAFQVEWTQYF.

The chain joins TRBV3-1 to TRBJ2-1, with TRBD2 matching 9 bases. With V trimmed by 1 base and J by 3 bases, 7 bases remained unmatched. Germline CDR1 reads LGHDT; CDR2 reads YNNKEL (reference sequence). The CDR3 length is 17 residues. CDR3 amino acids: CASSQAGGGRDYNEQFF. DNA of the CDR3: TGTGCCAGCAGCCAAGCCGGTGGCGGGAGGGACTACAATGAGCAGTTCTTC.

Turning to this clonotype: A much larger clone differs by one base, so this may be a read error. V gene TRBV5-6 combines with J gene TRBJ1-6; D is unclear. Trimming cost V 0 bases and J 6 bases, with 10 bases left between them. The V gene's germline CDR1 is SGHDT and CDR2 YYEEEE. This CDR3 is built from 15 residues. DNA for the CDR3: TGTGCCAGCAGCTTGGCAATGGGCTGTAATTCACCCCTCCACTTT. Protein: CASSLAMGCNSPLHF.

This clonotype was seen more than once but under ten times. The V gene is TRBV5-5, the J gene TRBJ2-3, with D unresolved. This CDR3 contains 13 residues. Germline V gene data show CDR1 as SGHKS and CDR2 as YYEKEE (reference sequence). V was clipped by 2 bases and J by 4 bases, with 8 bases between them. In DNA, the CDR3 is TGTGCCAGCAGCTTTCAAACGTCAGATACGCAGTATTTT. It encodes CASSFQTSDTQYF.

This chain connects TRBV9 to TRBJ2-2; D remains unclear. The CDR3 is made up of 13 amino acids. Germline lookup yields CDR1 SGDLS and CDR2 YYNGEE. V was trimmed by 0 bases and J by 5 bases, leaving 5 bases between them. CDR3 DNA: TGTGCCAGCAGCGTAGACTTAACCGGGGAGCTGTTTTTT. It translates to CASSVDLTGELFF.

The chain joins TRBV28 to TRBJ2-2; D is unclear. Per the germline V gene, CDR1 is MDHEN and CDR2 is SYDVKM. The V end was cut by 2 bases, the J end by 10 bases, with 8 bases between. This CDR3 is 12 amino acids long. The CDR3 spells CASSLNPSELFF. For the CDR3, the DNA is TGTGCCAGCAGTTTAAACCCCTCGGAGCTGTTTTTT.

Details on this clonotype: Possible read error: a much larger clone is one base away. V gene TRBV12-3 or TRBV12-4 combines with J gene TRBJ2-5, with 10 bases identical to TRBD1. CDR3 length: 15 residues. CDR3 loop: CASSPGQGPRETQCF. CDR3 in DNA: TGTGCCAGCAGTCCGGGACAGGGGCCGAGAGAGACCCAGTGCTTC.